This is a list of T cell receptor beta chains from one sample in a study of T cell changes during pregnancy in multiple sclerosis. TCRdb's table, derived via immunoSEQ multiplex PCR, lists solely in-frame clones and lacks some. The sample contains tens of thousands of clones, approximately 90% of which appear only once. The sample here was CD4+ T cells from peripheral blood mononuclear cells, taken in the first trimester of pregnancy. The receptors here all came from a female donor with multiple sclerosis, enrolled in a pregnancy study. Each CDR3 is given with its conserved first and last residue.

TRBJ2-3,TRBV28,CASSPWTGESTDTQYF
TRBJ2-7,TRBV6-5,CASSYLGSGIDEQYF
TRBJ2-3,TRBV5-1,CASSLGSSGGADTQYF
TRBJ1-6,TRBV2,CASTSEGFGSPLHF
TRBJ2-5,TRBV28,CATSRGGSIGRETQYF
TRBJ2-7,TRBV15,CATSRGLAGETGLVRCEQYF
TRBJ1-3,TRBV28,CASSTPAGNTIYF
TRBJ1-1,TRBV7-2,CASSFRGWGTEAFF
TRBJ2-1,TRBV11-2,CASSLGPEGEQFF
TRBJ2-1,TRBV27,CASTPERGGVNEQFF
TRBJ1-2,TRBV19,CASTIRDGGKYGYTF
TRBJ1-1,TRBV28,CASSLHPDSRTNTEAFF
TRBJ2-3,TRBV4-1,CASSPLGASGLTDTQYF
TRBJ2-3,TRBV7-9,CASSLGSGGVTDTQYF
TRBJ1-1,TRBV7-9,CASSLKSGTEAFF
TRBJ2-2,TRBV5-4,CASSLLEAGAGELFF
TRBJ2-7,TRBV18,CASSPQRGQGYEQYF
TRBJ2-7,TRBV6-5,CASSRQVYYEQYF
TRBJ1-4,TRBV5-1,CASSLDADEKLFF
TRBJ1-6,TRBV18,CASSTDRNSPLHF
TRBJ1-5,TRBV20-1,CSARGGQASIF
TRBJ2-1,TRBV30,CAWSPFNEQFF
TRBJ2-5,TRBV18,CASSQRGQGQETQYF
TRBJ1-5,TRBV30,CAWSVLASNQPQHF
TRBJ1-5,TRBV5-6,CASSPGQGGSGQPQHF
TRBJ2-3,TRBV10-3,CAISTLAGAGDTQYF
TRBJ1-2,TRBV27,CASSPTGIYGYTF
TRBJ1-3,TRBV28,CASSQGQGSYRNTIYF
TRBJ2-1,TRBV5-3,CARSGRASGRPLSYNEQFF
TRBJ2-5,TRBV5-1,CASSTYGQGAGETQYF
TRBJ1-3,TRBV7-9,CASSPGTGTGNTIYF
TRBJ2-6,TRBV10-3,CAISDDSSGANVLTF
TRBJ1-4,TRBV10-3,CAISLQLNEKLFF
TRBJ2-3,TRBV29-1,CSVGLSRRTDTQYF
TRBJ2-7,TRBV6-6,CASSEKRPGPYEQYF
TRBJ1-4,TRBV29-1,CSVEGGDEKLFF
TRBJ1-2,TRBV9,CASSELNYGYTF
TRBJ1-5,TRBV9,CASSVAGGPRPQHF
TRBJ2-5,TRBV27,CASRLGLAGGETQYF
TRBJ2-5,TRBV6-1,CASTFVQGMETQYF
TRBJ2-7,TRBV5-1,CASSLEQGSKQYF